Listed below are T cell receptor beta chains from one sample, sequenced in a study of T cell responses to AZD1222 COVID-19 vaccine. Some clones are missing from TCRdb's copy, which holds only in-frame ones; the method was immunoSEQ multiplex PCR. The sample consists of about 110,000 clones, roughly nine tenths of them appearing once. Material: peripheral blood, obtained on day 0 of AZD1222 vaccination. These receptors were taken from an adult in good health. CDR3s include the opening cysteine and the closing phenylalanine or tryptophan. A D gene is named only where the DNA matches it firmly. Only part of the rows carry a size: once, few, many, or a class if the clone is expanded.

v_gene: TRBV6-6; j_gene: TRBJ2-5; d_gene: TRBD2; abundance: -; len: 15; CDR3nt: TGTGCCAGCAGTTCACTAGCGGGGCGCCAAGAGACCCAGTACTTC; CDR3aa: CASSSLAGRQETQYF
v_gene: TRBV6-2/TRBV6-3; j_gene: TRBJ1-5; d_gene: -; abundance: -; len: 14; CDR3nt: TGTGCCAGCAGCCGGGGTAATCGCAATCAGCCCCAGCATTTT; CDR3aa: CASSRGNRNQPQHF
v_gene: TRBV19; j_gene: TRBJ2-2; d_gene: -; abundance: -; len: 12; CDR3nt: TGTGCCAGTAGTATTAACACCGGGGAGCTGTTTTTT; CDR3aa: CASSINTGELFF
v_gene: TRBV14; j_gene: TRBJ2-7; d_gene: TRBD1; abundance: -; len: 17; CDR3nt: TGTGCCAGCAGCCACGTGTTTTGGGGACAGCACTACTACGAGCAGTACTTC; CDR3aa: CASSHVFWGQHYYEQYF
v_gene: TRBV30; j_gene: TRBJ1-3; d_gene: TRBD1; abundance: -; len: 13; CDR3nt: TGTGCCTGGGACAGGGGGCTTGGAAACACCATATATTTT; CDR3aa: CAWDRGLGNTIYF
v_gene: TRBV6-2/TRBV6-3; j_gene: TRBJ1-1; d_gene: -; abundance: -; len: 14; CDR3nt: TGTGCCAGCAGTTCCTCCTCGGGACAACCTACGGCTTTCTTT; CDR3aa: CASSSSSGQPTAFF
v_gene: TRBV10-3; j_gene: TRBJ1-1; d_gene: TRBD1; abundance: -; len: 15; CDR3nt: TGTGCCATCAGTGGACAGGGGGGGAGGAACACTGAAGCTTTCTTT; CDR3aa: CAISGQGGRNTEAFF
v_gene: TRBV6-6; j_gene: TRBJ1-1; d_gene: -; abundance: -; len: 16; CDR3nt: TGTGCCAGCAGCCTCCCCGGGGCTGGTTCGAACACTGAAGCTTTCTTT; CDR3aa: CASSLPGAGSNTEAFF
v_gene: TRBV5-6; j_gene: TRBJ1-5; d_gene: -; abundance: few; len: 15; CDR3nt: TGTGCCAGCAGCCGATACACGATCCGCAATCAGCCCCAGCATTTT; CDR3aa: CASSRYTIRNQPQHF
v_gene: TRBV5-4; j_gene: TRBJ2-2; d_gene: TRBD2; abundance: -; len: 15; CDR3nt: TGTGCCAGCAGCCGAAGCGGGGGGAACACCGGGGAGCTGTTTTTT; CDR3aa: CASSRSGGNTGELFF
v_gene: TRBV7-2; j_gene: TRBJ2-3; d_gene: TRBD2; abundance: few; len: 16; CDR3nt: TGTGCCAGCAGCTTATGGGGGACTACTAGCACAGATACGCAGTATTTT; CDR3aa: CASSLWGTTSTDTQYF
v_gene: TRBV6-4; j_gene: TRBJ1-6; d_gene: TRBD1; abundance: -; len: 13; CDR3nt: TGTGCCAGCAGAGGACAGGATAATTCACCCCTCCACTTT; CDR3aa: CASRGQDNSPLHF
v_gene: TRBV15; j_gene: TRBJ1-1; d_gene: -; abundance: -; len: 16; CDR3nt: TGTGCCACCAGCAGAGGGTCGAGAGGGTTAAACACTGAAGCTTTCTTT; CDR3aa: CATSRGSRGLNTEAFF
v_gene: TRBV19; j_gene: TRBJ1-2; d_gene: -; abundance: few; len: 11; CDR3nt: TGTGCCAGTAGTCGGCCCTATGGCTACACCTTC; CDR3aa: CASSRPYGYTF
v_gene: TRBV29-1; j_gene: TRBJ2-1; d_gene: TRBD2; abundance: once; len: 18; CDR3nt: TGCAGCGCTCGACTAGCGGGAAGGAGGGGAGGACCCTACAATGAGCAGTTCTTC; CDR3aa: CSARLAGRRGGPYNEQFF
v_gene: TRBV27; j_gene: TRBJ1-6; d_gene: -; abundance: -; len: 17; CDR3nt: TGTGCCAGCAGTTTTTATAAAACCAACTCCTATAATTCACCCCTCCACTTT; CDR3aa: CASSFYKTNSYNSPLHF
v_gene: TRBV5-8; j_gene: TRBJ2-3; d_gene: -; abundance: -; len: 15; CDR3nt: TGTGCCAGCAGCTTGGGGGCAGGGAGCACAGATACGCAGTATTTT; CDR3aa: CASSLGAGSTDTQYF
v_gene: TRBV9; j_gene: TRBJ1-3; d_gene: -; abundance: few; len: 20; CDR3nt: TGTGCCAGCAGCGCCCCCAGAGACCCAAGCGGCGGGAGCTCTGGAAACACCATATATTTT; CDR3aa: CASSAPRDPSGGSSGNTIYF
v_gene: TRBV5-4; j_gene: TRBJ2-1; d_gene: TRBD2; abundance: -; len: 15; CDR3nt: TGTGCCAGCAAGGCGGGGGGGAGGATCTACAATGAGCAGTTCTTC; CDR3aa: CASKAGGRIYNEQFF
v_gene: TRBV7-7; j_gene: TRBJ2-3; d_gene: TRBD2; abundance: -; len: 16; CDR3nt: TGTGCCAGCAGCCCGGGACTAGCGGGGTGGGCAGATACGCAGTATTTT; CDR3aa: CASSPGLAGWADTQYF
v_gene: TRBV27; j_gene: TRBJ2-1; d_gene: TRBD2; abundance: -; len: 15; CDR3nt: TGTGCCAGCAGTTTATTCGGGAGGGCCGTCGATGAGCAGTTCTTC; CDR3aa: CASSLFGRAVDEQFF
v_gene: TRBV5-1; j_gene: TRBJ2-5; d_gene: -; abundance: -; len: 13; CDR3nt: TGCGCCAGCAGAGGGGGAGGGGAAGAGACCCAGTACTTC; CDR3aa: CASRGGGEETQYF
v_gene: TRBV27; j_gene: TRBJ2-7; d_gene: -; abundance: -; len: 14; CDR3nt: TGTGCCAGCAGTTTATCTTTCAGGGGCTACGAGCAGTACTTC; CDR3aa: CASSLSFRGYEQYF
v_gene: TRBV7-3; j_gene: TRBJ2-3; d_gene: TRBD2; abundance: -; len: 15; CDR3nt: TGTGCCAGCAGCCAATCTAGCGGGCGCACAGATACGCAGTATTTT; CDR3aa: CASSQSSGRTDTQYF
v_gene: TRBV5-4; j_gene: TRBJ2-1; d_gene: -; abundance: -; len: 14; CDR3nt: TGTGCCAGCAGCTTACCGGGACGGACTGGGGAGCAGTTCTTC; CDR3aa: CASSLPGRTGEQFF
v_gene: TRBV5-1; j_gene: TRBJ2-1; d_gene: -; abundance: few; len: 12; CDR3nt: TGCGCCAGCAGCCTCGACAGACATGAGCAGTTCTTC; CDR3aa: CASSLDRHEQFF
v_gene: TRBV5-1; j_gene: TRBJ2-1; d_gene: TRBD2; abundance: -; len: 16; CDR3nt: TGCGCCAGCAGCCCCCAGGCTAGCGGACCTTACAATGAGCAGTTCTTC; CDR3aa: CASSPQASGPYNEQFF
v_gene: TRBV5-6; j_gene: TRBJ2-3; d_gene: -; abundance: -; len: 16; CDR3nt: TGTGCCAGCAGCTTGAGGATCGGGAAGGGAACAGATACGCAGTATTTT; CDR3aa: CASSLRIGKGTDTQYF
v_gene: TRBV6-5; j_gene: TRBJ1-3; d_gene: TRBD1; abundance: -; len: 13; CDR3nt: TGTGCCAGCAGAGACAGGGCCGGAAACACCATATATTTT; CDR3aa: CASRDRAGNTIYF
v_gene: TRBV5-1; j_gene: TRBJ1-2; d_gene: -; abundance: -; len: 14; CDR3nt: TGCGCCAGCAGCCCGGGACAAGCAAACTATGGCTACACCTTC; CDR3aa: CASSPGQANYGYTF
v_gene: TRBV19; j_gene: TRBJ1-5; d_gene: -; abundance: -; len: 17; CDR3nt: TGTGCCAGTAGTTTATCGCTAGGAATATTTAGCAATCAGCCCCAGCATTTT; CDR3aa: CASSLSLGIFSNQPQHF
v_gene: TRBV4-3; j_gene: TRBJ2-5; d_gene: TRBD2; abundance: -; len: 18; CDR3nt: TGCGCCAGCAGCCAAGGGAGGGATAGCGGGGGTTTGCGAGAGACCCAGTACTTC; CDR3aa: CASSQGRDSGGLRETQYF
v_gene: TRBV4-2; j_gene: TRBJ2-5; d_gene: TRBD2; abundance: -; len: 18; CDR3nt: TGTGCCAGCAGCCAGGCCGGACTAGCGGGGGTGGGGCAAGAGACCCAGTACTTC; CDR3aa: CASSQAGLAGVGQETQYF
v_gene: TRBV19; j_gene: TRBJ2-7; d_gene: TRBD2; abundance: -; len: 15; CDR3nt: TGTGCCAGTACCCCAAGCGGGGCCGTCCCCTACGAGCAGTACTTC; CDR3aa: CASTPSGAVPYEQYF
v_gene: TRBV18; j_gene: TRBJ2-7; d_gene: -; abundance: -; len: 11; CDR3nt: TGTGCCAGCTCCCAGGACTACGAGCAGTACTTC; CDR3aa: CASSQDYEQYF
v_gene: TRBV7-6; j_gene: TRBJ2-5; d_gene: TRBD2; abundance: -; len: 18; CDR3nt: TGTGCCAGCAGCTTAGTGAGCGGGGTTCCCAACCACCAAGAGACCCAGTACTTC; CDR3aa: CASSLVSGVPNHQETQYF